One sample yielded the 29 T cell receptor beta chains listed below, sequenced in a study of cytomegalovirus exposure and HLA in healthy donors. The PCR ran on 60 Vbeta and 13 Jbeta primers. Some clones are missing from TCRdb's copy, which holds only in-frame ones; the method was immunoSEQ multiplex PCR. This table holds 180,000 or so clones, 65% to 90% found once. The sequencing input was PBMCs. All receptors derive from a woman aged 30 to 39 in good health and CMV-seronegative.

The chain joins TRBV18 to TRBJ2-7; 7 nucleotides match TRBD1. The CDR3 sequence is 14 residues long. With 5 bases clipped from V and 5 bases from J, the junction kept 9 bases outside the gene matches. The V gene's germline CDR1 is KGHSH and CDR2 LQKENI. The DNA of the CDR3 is TGTGCCAGCTCAGGGGACAGAGCCCTCCACGAGCAGTACTTC. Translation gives CASSGDRALHEQYF.

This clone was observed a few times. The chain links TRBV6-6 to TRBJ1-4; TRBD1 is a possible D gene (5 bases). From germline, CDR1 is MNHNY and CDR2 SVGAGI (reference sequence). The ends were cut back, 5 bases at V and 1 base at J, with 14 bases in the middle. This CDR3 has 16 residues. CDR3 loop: CASSKTGTLTNEKLFF. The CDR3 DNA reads TGTGCCAGCAGTAAAACCGGGACTCTAACTAATGAAAAACTGTTTTTT.

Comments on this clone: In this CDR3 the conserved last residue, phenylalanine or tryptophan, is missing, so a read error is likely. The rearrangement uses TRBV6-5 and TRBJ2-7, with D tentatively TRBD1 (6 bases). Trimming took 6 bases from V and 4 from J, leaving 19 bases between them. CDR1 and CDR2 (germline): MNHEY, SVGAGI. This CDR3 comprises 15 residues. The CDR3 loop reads CASSPAHRVGYEQYL. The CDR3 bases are TGTGCCAGCAGCCCCGCGCACAGGGTGGGGTACGAGCAGTACCTC.

CDR3 amino acids: CASSELRGGGHEQYF. The DNA of the CDR3 is TGTGCCAGCAGTGAACTGCGGGGCGGGGGCCACGAGCAGTACTTC. The chain joins TRBV6-1 to TRBJ2-7, with D maybe TRBD2 (7 bases). This CDR3 region has 15 residues. V dropped 2 bases and J dropped 5 bases, with 16 bases sitting between them. The germline gives CDR1 MNHNS, CDR2 SASEGT.

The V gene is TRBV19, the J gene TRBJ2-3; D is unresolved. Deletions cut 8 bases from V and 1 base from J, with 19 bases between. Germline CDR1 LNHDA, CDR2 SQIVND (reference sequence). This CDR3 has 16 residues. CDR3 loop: CASAPERGEGTDTQYF. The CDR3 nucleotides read TGTGCCAGTGCACCTGAACGAGGAGAGGGCACAGATACGCAGTATTTT.

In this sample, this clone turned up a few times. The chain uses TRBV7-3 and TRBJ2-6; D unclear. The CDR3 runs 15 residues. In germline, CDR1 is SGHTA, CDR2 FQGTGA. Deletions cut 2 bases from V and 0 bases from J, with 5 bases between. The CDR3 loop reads CASSLAHSGANVLTF. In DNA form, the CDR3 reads TGTGCCAGCAGCTTAGCGCACTCTGGGGCCAACGTCCTGACTTTC.

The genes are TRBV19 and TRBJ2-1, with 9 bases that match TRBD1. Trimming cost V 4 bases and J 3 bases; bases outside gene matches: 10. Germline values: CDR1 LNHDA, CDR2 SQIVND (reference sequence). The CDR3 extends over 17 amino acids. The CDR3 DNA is TGTGCCAGTAGTACACACCGCAACAGGGGGCTCTACAATGAGCAGTTCTTC. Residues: CASSTHRNRGLYNEQFF. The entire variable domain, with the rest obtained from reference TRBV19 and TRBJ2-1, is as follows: DGGITQSPKYLFRKEGQNVTLSCEQNLNHDAMYWYRQDPGQGLRLIYYSQIVNDFQKGDIAEGYSVSREKKESFPLTVTSAQKNPTAFYLCASSTHRNRGLYNEQFFGPGTRLTVL.

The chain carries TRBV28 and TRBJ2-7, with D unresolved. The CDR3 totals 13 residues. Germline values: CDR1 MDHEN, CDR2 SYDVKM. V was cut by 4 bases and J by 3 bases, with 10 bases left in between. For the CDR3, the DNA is TGTGCCAGCAGTTGGGCCGCGAACTACGAGCAGTACTTC. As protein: CASSWAANYEQYF.

CDR3 in amino acids: CASSLAGDTGELFF. The CDR3 DNA sequence: TGTGCCAGCAGTTTGGCGGGGGACACCGGGGAGCTGTTTTTT. The rearrangement links TRBV28 to TRBJ2-2; 7 nucleotides match TRBD2. The V gene's germline CDR1 is MDHEN and CDR2 SYDVKM. The J segment lost 3 bases and the V segment lost 3 bases, leaving 1 base of the junction unmatched. This CDR3 is built from 14 residues.

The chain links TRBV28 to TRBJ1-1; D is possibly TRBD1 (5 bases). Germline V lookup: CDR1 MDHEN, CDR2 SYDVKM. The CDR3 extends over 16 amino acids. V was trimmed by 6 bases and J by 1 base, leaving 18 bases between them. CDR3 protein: CASSPSRGNRNTEAFF. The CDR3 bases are TGTGCCAGCAGCCCTTCCCGGGGGAATCGGAACACTGAAGCTTTCTTT.

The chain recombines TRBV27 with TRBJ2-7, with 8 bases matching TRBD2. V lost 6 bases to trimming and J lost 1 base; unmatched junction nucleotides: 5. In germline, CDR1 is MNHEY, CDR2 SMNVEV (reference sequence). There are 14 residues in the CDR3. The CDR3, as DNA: TGTGCCAGCAGCCTTATAGCGGGATCCTACGAGCAGTACTTC. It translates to CASSLIAGSYEQYF.

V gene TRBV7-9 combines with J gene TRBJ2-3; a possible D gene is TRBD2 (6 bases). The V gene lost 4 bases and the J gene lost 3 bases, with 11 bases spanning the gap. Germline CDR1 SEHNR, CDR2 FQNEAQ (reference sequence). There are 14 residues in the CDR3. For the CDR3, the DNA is TGTGCCAGCAGCTCCCGACTAGGGACAGATACGCAGTATTTT. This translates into CASSSRLGTDTQYF.

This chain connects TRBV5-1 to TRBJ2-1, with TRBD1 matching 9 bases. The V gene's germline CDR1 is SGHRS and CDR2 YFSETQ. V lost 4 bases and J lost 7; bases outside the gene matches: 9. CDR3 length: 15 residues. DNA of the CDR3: TGCGCCAGCAGCCCCCGGGACAGGGTGGGGAATGAGCAGTTCTTC. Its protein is CASSPRDRVGNEQFF.

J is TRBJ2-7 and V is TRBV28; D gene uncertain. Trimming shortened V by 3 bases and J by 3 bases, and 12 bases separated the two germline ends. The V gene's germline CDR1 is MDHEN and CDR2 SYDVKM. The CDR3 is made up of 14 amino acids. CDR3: CASSFQPPGYEQYF. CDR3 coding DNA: TGTGCCAGCAGTTTCCAGCCCCCGGGCTACGAGCAGTACTTC.

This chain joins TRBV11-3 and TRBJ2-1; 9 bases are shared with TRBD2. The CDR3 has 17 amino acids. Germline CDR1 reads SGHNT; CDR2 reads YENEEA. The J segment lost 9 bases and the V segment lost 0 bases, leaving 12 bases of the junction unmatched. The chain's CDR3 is CASSLDRGGGGASEQFF. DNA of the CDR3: TGTGCCAGCAGCTTAGATCGCGGAGGCGGGGGGGCAAGTGAGCAGTTCTTC.

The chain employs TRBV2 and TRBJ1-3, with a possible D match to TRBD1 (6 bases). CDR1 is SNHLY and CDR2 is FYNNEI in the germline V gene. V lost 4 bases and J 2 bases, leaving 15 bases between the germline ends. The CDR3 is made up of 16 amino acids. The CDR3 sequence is CASSAPTGTAGNTIYF. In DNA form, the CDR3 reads TGTGCCAGCAGTGCCCCGACAGGAACTGCTGGAAACACCATATATTTT.

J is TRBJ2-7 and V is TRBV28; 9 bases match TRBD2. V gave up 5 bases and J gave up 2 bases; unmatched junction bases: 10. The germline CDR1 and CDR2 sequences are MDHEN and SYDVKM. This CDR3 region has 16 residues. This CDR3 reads CASSLAGGMGAYEQYF. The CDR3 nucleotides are TGTGCCAGCAGTCTCGCGGGGGGGATGGGAGCCTACGAGCAGTACTTC.

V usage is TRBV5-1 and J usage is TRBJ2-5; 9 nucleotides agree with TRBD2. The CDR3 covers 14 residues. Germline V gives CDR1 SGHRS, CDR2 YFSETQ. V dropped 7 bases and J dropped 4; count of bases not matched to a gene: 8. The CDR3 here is CASQRGGRGETQYF. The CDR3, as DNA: TGCGCCAGCCAACGGGGCGGGAGGGGAGAGACCCAGTACTTC.

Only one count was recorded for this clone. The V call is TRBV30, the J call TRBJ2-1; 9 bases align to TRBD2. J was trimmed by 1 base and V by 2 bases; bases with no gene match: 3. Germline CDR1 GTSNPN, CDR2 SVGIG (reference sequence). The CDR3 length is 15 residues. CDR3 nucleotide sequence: TGTGCCTGGAGTCCCCTAGCGGGGTCCTACAATGAGCAGTTCTTC. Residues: CAWSPLAGSYNEQFF.

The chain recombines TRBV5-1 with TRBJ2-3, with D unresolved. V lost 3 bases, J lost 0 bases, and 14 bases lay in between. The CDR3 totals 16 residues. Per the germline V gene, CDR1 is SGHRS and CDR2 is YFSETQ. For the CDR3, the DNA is TGCGCCAGCAGCTACCGGCACAGATCTAGCACAGATACGCAGTATTTT. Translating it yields CASSYRHRSSTDTQYF.

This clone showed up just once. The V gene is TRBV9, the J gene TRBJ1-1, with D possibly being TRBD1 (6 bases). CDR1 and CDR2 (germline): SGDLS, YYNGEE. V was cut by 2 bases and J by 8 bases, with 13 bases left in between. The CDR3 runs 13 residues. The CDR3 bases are TGTGCCAGCAGCGTGGGCCTGGGACAAGAAGCTTTCTTT. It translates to CASSVGLGQEAFF. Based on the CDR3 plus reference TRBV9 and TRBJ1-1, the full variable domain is DSGVTQTPKHLITATGQRVTLRCSPRSGDLSVYWYQQSLDQGLQFLIQYYNGEERAKGNILERFSAQQFPDLHSELNLSSLELGDSALYFCASSVGLGQEAFFGQGTRLTVV.

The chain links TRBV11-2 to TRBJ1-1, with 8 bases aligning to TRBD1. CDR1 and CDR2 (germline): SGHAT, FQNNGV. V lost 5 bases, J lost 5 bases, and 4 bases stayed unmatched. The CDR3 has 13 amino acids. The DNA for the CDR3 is TGTGCCAGCAGCCCCGACAGGGGAACTGAAGCTTTCTTT. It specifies CASSPDRGTEAFF.

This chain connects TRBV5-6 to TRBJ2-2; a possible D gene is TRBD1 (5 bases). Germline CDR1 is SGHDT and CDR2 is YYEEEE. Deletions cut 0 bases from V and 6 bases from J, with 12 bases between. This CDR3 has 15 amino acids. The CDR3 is CASSLEFLGAGELFF. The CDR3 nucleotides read TGTGCCAGCAGCTTGGAGTTTTTAGGGGCCGGGGAGCTGTTTTTT.

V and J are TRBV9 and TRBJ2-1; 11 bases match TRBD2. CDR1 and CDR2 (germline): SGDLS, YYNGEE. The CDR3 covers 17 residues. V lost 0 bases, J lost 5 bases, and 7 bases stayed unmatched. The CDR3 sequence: CASSVVGRLAGNNEQFF. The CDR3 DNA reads TGTGCCAGCAGCGTAGTGGGGCGACTAGCGGGAAACAATGAGCAGTTCTTC.

The CDR3 spells CASSVGGGPLAEQYF. CDR3 sequence (DNA): TGTGCCAGCAGCGTAGGGGGGGGACCCCTAGCCGAGCAGTACTTC. This sequence joins TRBV9 and TRBJ2-7; TRBD2 matches 7 bases. The CDR3 totals 15 residues. Trimming removed 0 bases from V and 6 bases from J; junction bases left unmatched: 9. Germline CDR1 SGDLS, CDR2 YYNGEE.

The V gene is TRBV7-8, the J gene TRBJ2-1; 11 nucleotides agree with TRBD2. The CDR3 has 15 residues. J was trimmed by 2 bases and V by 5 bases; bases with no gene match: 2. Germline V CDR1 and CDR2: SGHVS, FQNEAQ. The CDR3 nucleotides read TGTGCCAGCAGCATTAGCGGGAGGGCCTACAATGAGCAGTTCTTC. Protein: CASSISGRAYNEQFF.

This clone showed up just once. This chain's CDR3 is CASSVRVSNQPQHF. The CDR3 DNA is TGTGCCAGCAGTGTCAGGGTTAGCAATCAGCCCCAGCATTTT. The J gene is TRBJ1-5, the V gene TRBV6-1; possibly TRBD1 for D (5 bases). The germline CDR1 and CDR2 sequences are MNHNS and SASEGT. The CDR3 consists of 14 residues. The germline V and J ends were trimmed by 4 bases and 0 bases, with 7 bases remaining between them.

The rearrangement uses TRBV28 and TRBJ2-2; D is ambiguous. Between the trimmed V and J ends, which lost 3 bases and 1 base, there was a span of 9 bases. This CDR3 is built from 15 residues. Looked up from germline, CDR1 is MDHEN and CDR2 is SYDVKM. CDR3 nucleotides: TGTGCCAGCAGTTTTTCGAGTCAGAACACCGGGGAGCTGTTTTTT. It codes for CASSFSSQNTGELFF.

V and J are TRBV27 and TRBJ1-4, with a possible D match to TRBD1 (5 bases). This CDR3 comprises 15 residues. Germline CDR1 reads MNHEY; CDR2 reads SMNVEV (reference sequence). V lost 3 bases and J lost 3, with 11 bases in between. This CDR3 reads CASSLGGLPNEKLFF. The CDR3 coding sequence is TGTGCCAGCAGTTTGGGGGGACTTCCTAATGAAAAACTGTTTTTT.